This TCR beta chain was obtained from a study of vaccination effects on CD4 cells after COVID-19. Antigen-specific CD4+ T cells expanded by the ViraFEST assay with viral peptide pools were then sequenced. Following culture for nine to ten days, CD4+ T cells were isolated. A positive SARS-CoV-2 PCR test fell between March and December 2020. A remark on this clone: Its specificity is unknown.

Repertoires were generated with immunoSEQ multiplex PCR, while TCRdb's copy carries only in-frame clones and drops some. Here the sample spans roughly 54,000 clones, roughly three quarters being singletons. Between the trimmed V and J ends, which lost 3 bases and 5 bases, there was a span of 14 bases. The CDR3 is 15 amino acids. CDR1 MNHNY and CDR2 SVGAGI come from the germline V gene (reference sequence). This specimen was CD4+ T cells from PBMCs cultured with HIV peptides, taken before COVID-19 vaccination. Subset: HIV-1 Nef peptide pool negative control/reference culture. The rearrangement joins TRBV6-6 to TRBJ1-3, with a possible D match to TRBD1 (5 bases). This TCR derives from a human donor who had a prior SARS-CoV-2 infection. The DNA of the CDR3 is TGTGCCAGCAGTTATGCCGGGACCGAGAGAAACACCATATATTTT. It encodes CASSYAGTERNTIYF.